This T cell receptor beta chain was found in a study of blood T cell repertoires in COVID-19. Study at large: T cells, B-cell-depleted T cells, or PBMCs provided the cDNA or gDNA that served as material.

Cohort placement rested on clinical history that participants reported themselves. Trimming cost V 3 bases and J 4 bases, with 12 bases left between them. CDR1 KGHSH and CDR2 LQKENI come from the germline V gene. The length of the CDR3 is 15 residues. The repertoire was sequenced with immunoSEQ multiplex PCR; TCRdb's copy has only in-frame clones and lacks some. The sample holds over 350,000 clones, more than 75% seen once. The sequenced material came from PBMCs or T cells enriched from blood (not recorded which). The chain has TRBV18 and TRBJ2-2; a weak D match, TRBD1 (6 bases). The receptor's source is a woman aged 25 to 39 with acute COVID-19. The CDR3 reads CASSPRQAPTGELFF. Written as DNA, the CDR3 is TGTGCCAGCTCACCCCGACAGGCCCCCACCGGGGAGCTGTTTTTT.